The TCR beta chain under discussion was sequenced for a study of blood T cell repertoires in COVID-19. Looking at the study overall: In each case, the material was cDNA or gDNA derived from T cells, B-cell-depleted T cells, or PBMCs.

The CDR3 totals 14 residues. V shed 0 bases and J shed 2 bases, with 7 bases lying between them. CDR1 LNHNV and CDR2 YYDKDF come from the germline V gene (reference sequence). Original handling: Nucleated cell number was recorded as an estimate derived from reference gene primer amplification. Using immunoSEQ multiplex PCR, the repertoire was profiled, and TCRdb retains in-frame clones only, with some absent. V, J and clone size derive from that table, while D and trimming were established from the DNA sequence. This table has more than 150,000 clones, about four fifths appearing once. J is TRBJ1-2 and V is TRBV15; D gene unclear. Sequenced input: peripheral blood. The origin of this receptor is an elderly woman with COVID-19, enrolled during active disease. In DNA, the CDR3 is TGTGCCACCAGCAGAGATATGTCGAACTATGGCTACACCTTC. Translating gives CATSRDMSNYGYTF.